These 4 T cell receptor beta chains came from one sample sequenced in a study of T cell changes during pregnancy in multiple sclerosis. The table came from immunoSEQ multiplex PCR; TCRdb's copy has only in-frame clones and leaves some out. This sample yields tens of thousands of clones, of which roughly nine tenths are seen a single time; over 4.5% belongs to the top ten. The sequencing here drew on CD8+ T cells from peripheral blood mononuclear cells, taken before pregnancy. The origin of the receptors is a female donor with multiple sclerosis, enrolled in a pregnancy study.

The V call is TRBV11-2, the J call TRBJ2-1, with 12 bases aligning to TRBD2. Germline CDR1 is SGHAT and CDR2 is FQNNGV. V trimming: 2 bases; J trimming: 5 bases; junction bases outside the gene matches: 7. The CDR3 has 17 amino acids. The CDR3 spells CASSLIFTSGGHNEQFF. Here the CDR3 DNA reads TGTGCCAGCAGCTTAATATTCACTAGCGGGGGGCACAATGAGCAGTTCTTC.

The chain joins TRBV2 to TRBJ2-7; TRBD1 aligns across 11 bases. The CDR3 covers 14 residues. V shed 6 bases, J shed 7 bases, and the junction held 8 bases outside the gene matches. The germline V gene has CDR1 SNHLY and CDR2 FYNNEI. This CDR3 reads CASRGGDRGGEQYF. The CDR3, as DNA: TGTGCCAGCAGGGGAGGGGACAGGGGGGGAGAGCAGTACTTC.

The V and J genes are TRBV9 and TRBJ1-2, with 9 bases that match TRBD1. Germline loops: CDR1 SGDLS, CDR2 YYNGEE. This CDR3 is built from 14 residues. V lost 3 bases and J lost 3; bases outside the gene matches: 3. The CDR3 region has the DNA TGTGCCAGCAGCGGGGACAGGGCGGACTATGGCTACACCTTC. It codes for CASSGDRADYGYTF.

V and J are TRBV6-5 and TRBJ1-1; weak D call: TRBD1 (5 bases). Germline assignment: CDR1 MNHEY and CDR2 SVGAGI. The CDR3 is 11 residues long. Trimming stripped 4 bases from V and 8 bases from J, with 8 bases between. The CDR3 reads CASSWGLEAFF. CDR3 DNA sequence: TGTGCCAGCAGTTGGGGCTTGGAAGCTTTCTTT.